This T cell receptor (beta chain) originates from a study of T cells in Graves' hyperthyroidism and ophthalmopathy. Overall study context: Any treatment followed the collection of peripheral blood at initial diagnosis.

This CDR3 is built from 16 residues. The V end was cut by 4 bases, the J end by 0 bases, with 17 bases between. Germline assignment: CDR1 SQVTM and CDR2 ANQGSEA. Broader study findings: In blood, most of the thyroid clonotypes expanded above 0.001 were also present.

TCR beta CDR3 region amplification was performed from RNA transcripts. HTBI primers were the set used in a first-round RT-PCR of the TCR CDR3. One entry per CDR3 protein results from TCRdb running MiXCR on the multiplex PCR reads. In the table there are some 500,000 distinct CDR3 sequences, 14% of which are singletons. Regarding this clonotype: The antigen remains unidentified.

Orbital computed tomography, thyroid ultrasound, serum thyroxine and TRAb, and clinical symptoms together informed the diagnoses. The TCR was taken from a woman under 30 with Graves' hyperthyroidism. The material sequenced was blood. This chain links TRBV29-1 with TRBJ2-3; D unclear. This CDR3 is CSVVPPEALSTDTQYF. The CDR3 DNA reads as TGCAGCGTTGTCCCCCCTGAGGCCCTTAGCACAGATACGCAGTATTTT.